The sequence of this T cell receptor (beta chain) was determined in a study of T cells after yellow fever vaccination. General study findings and limits: Contamination of FACS-sorted repertoires by abundant clonotypes from the bulk population could occur.

This clonotype has just a few counts. The target antigen is unknown. A process of 5'RACE template switching, which added a universal primer site and UMIs, was used to make TCR cDNA. TCRdb re-called the 5' RACE reads with MiXCR, one entry per CDR3 protein. The sample lists about 140,000 distinct CDR3 sequences, approximately 7.7% occurring once. The germline V gene has CDR1 LNHDA and CDR2 SQIVND (reference sequence). The CDR3 sequence is 14 residues long. With V trimmed by 2 bases and J by 5 bases, 2 bases remained unmatched. The clonotype comes from a young man who received the YFV17D yellow fever vaccine. The chain employs TRBV19 and TRBJ2-7; TRBD2 matches at 11 bases. The starting material was CD4+ T cells sorted from PBMCs, obtained 5 days after the yellow fever booster vaccination. The CDR3 is CASSITSGRDEQYF. Here the CDR3 DNA reads TGTGCCAGTAGTATAACTAGCGGGAGAGACGAGCAGTACTTC.